Following are 25 T cell receptor beta chains from one sample sequenced in a study of cytomegalovirus exposure and HLA in healthy donors. The PCR ran on 60 Vbeta and 13 Jbeta primers. Sequencing was performed with immunoSEQ multiplex PCR; in TCRdb, only in-frame clones are kept and a portion is missing. The table shows about 190,000 clones, with 65% to 90% occurring only once. The sequenced sample consisted of PBMCs. The receptor set was obtained from a middle-aged man in good health and CMV-seropositive.

The sample holds a few counts of this clone. The rearrangement joins TRBV4-3 to TRBJ2-7, with D possibly matching TRBD1 (6 bases). In germline, CDR1 is LGHNA, CDR2 YSLEER. Trimming stripped 3 bases from V and 5 bases from J, with 20 bases between. The CDR3 sequence is 16 residues long. In DNA form, the CDR3 reads TGCGCCAGCAGCCAGGCCCAGGGCAGGGGCGGCCACGAGCAGTACTTC. Protein product: CASSQAQGRGGHEQYF.

The V and J genes are TRBV11-2 and TRBJ2-5; 7 bases match TRBD1. The CDR3 has 16 residues. Germline values: CDR1 SGHAT, CDR2 FQNNGV. After removal of 2 bases from V and 5 bases from J, the junction contained 11 bases not matched to a gene. The CDR3 DNA sequence: TGTGCCAGCAGCTTATTTGGGACAGCTAGAAAGGAGACCCAGTACTTC. This gives the protein CASSLFGTARKETQYF.

The chain uses TRBV18 and TRBJ2-7; 8 bases match TRBD2. The junction had 4 bases not matched to a gene; V was cut back by 8 bases and J by 7 bases. The CDR3 totals 11 residues. Germline lookup yields CDR1 KGHSH and CDR2 LQKENI. CDR3 DNA: TGTGCCAGCCCGTCGGGGGGGGAGCAGTACTTC. Residues: CASPSGGEQYF.

J is TRBJ2-1 and V is TRBV7-2; TRBD2 aligns across 9 bases. Germline CDR1 and CDR2: SGHTA and FQGNSA. The CDR3 consists of 15 residues. Germline trimming cut 5 bases from V and 8 bases from J; bases unmatched to any gene: 10. The CDR3 DNA follows: TGTGCCAGCAGCCAACAGGCGGGGGGGCCTTATGAGCAGTTCTTC. This gives the protein CASSQQAGGPYEQFF.

This clone has just a few counts. The J gene is TRBJ2-4, the V gene TRBV19, with 7 bases matching TRBD1. Germline V lookup: CDR1 LNHDA, CDR2 SQIVND (reference sequence). Trimming took 5 bases from V and 9 from J; bases not matched to a gene: 10. The CDR3 loop spans 14 amino acids. The CDR3 DNA follows: TGTGCCAGTAGTGTCAGACAGGGTAGGACCATTCAGTACTTC. It yields the protein CASSVRQGRTIQYF.

V usage is TRBV11-3 and J usage is TRBJ2-1, with 10 bases fitting TRBD1. Trimming at V came to 5 bases and at J to 9 bases, leaving 10 bases not matched to a gene. Germline CDR1 and CDR2: SGHNT and YENEEA. The CDR3 sequence is 15 residues long. For the CDR3, the DNA is TGTGCCAGCAGCGCCGGGGGACAGGGGACGGGTGAGCAGTTCTTC. It codes for CASSAGGQGTGEQFF.

The rearrangement uses TRBV4-1 and TRBJ2-5; TRBD1 aligns across 8 bases. This CDR3 is 17 amino acids long. The germline CDR1 and CDR2 sequences are MGHRA and YSYEKL. Trimming cost V 0 bases and J 3 bases; bases outside gene matches: 9. The CDR3 spells CASSQDVQGAGEETQYF. In nucleotides, the CDR3 is TGCGCCAGCAGCCAAGATGTCCAGGGGGCAGGGGAAGAGACCCAGTACTTC.

V and J are TRBV19 and TRBJ1-1; the D is unclear. CDR3 length: 11 residues. The germline V gene has CDR1 LNHDA and CDR2 SQIVND (reference sequence). The ends were cut back, 4 bases at V and 11 bases at J, with 11 bases in the middle. CDR3 amino acids: CASSNSLEAFF. The CDR3 DNA follows: TGTGCCAGTAGTAACTCCCTTGAGGCTTTCTTT. Drawing the rest from reference TRBV19 and TRBJ1-1, the complete variable domain is DGGITQSPKYLFRKEGQNVTLSCEQNLNHDAMYWYRQDPGQGLRLIYYSQIVNDFQKGDIAEGYSVSREKKESFPLTVTSAQKNPTAFYLCASSNSLEAFFGQGTRLTVV.

The chain links TRBV15 to TRBJ2-3, with 9 positions matching TRBD2. The germline gives CDR1 LNHNV, CDR2 YYDKDF (reference sequence). CDR3 size: 18 residues. Unmatched junction bases numbered 8, after V lost 0 bases and J lost 1 base. The CDR3 region is CATSRDNLGTSRTDTQYF. As DNA, the CDR3 is TGTGCCACCAGCAGAGACAACCTCGGGACTAGCCGCACAGATACGCAGTATTTT.

The chain carries TRBV28 and TRBJ1-3; D may be TRBD1 (5 bases). Germline CDR1 MDHEN, CDR2 SYDVKM. The CDR3 has 15 amino acids. V dropped 4 bases and J dropped 3 bases, with 13 bases sitting between them. The CDR3 DNA follows: TGTGCCAGCAGTTATCGGGGGTTGAGTGGAAACACCATATATTTT. Translation gives CASSYRGLSGNTIYF.

V usage is TRBV28 and J usage is TRBJ2-2, with a weak D call TRBD2 (5 bases). CDR3 length: 18 amino acids. V was shortened by 2 bases and J by 2 bases, with 18 bases between the two germline ends. Germline V gene sequence: CDR1 MDHEN, CDR2 SYDVKM. The CDR3 DNA follows: TGTGCCAGCAGTTTACTCTTTCGCGTCCTAGCCAACACCGGGGAGCTGTTTTTT. Translation gives CASSLLFRVLANTGELFF.

This clone is a singleton in its sample. This rearrangement joins TRBV5-4 to TRBJ2-1, with TRBD2 matching over 7 bases. The junction had 8 bases not matched to a gene; V was cut back by 0 bases and J by 5 bases. CDR1 and CDR2 from the germline V gene are SGHNT and YYREEE (reference sequence). The CDR3 is 16 residues long. In DNA, the CDR3 is TGTGCCAGCAGCTTGGAGGTCTGGGGAGGGGACAATGAGCAGTTCTTC. It codes for CASSLEVWGGDNEQFF.

This sequence joins TRBV5-1 and TRBJ2-3; 7 positions match TRBD2. The CDR3 sequence is 15 residues long. J lost 0 bases, V lost 5 bases, and 6 bases had no gene match. In germline, CDR1 is SGHRS, CDR2 YFSETQ. This CDR3 reads CASSLSGKSTDTQYF. CDR3 nucleotides: TGCGCCAGCAGTTTAAGCGGGAAGAGCACAGATACGCAGTATTTT.

This chain's CDR3 is CASSSSGLAGLGTQYF. The DNA of the CDR3 is TGTGCCAGCAGCTCCTCAGGACTAGCGGGCCTGGGGACCCAGTACTTC. The V gene is TRBV7-8, the J gene TRBJ2-5; 11 bases are shared with TRBD2. Germline CDR1 reads SGHVS; CDR2 reads FQNEAQ. This CDR3 comprises 16 residues. With V trimmed by 4 bases and J by 7 bases, 11 bases remained unmatched.

The chain recombines TRBV28 with TRBJ2-6; D remains unclear. CDR3 length: 13 amino acids. V gave up 6 bases and J gave up 1 base, with 4 bases separating them. Per germline, CDR1 MDHEN and CDR2 SYDVKM. CDR3 region: CASSLSGANVLTF. Here the CDR3 DNA reads TGTGCCAGCAGCCTATCTGGGGCCAACGTCCTGACTTTC. The complete variable domain, with remaining parts taken from reference TRBV28 and TRBJ2-6, reads DVKVTQSSRYLVKRTGEKVFLECVQDMDHENMFWYRQDPGLGLRLIYFSYDVKMKEKGDIPEGYSVSREKKERFSLILESASTNQTSMYLCASSLSGANVLTFGAGSRLTVL.

The chain uses TRBV27 and TRBJ1-1; 8 nucleotides match TRBD1. There are 14 residues in the CDR3. V was clipped by 5 bases and J by 1 base; unmatched bases: 3. CDR1 and CDR2 from the germline V gene are MNHEY and SMNVEV (reference sequence). The CDR3 DNA is TGTGCCAGCAGTCGACAGGGGACGAACACTGAAGCTTTCTTT. Protein product: CASSRQGTNTEAFF.

This clone was seen a few times. The chain combines TRBV25-1 with TRBJ1-1; 7 nucleotides line up with TRBD1. Trimming at V came to 3 bases and at J to 5 bases, leaving 9 bases not matched to a gene. From germline, CDR1 is MGHDK and CDR2 SYGVNS. This CDR3 has 15 residues. CDR3: CASSELGQTITEAFF. The CDR3 DNA reads TGTGCCAGCAGTGAGCTGGGACAGACGATTACTGAAGCTTTCTTT.

A remark on this clone: This CDR3 is also generated by other DNA sequences in the sample. The V gene is TRBV30, the J gene TRBJ2-5; TRBD2 matches 8 bases. CDR1 is GTSNPN and CDR2 is SVGIG in the germline V gene (reference sequence). There are 13 residues in the CDR3. The V and J ends lost 2 bases and 4 bases, in that order; junction bases with no gene match: 3. The CDR3, as DNA: TGTGCCTGGAGTTCGGGAGGGGGAGAGACCCAGTACTTC. Translated, it gives CAWSSGGGETQYF.

CDR3 nucleotides: TGTGCCAGCAGCGTAGGTGGCTCGTTGTACGAGCAGTACTTC. Amino acid sequence: CASSVGGSLYEQYF. The V gene is TRBV9, the J gene TRBJ2-7; no clear D gene. V gave up 0 bases and J gave up 4 bases, with 11 bases separating them. Germline V gene lookup returns CDR1 SGDLS and CDR2 YYNGEE. There are 14 residues in the CDR3.

The chain uses TRBV4-1 and TRBJ2-3, with D perhaps matching TRBD1 (6 bases). The CDR3 runs to 15 residues. Germline V CDR1 and CDR2: MGHRA, YSYEKL. V gave up 4 bases and J gave up 2 bases, with 13 bases separating them. CDR3 nucleotides: TGCGCCAGCAGCCTTCGACAGGAGCTCACAGATACGCAGTATTTT. This gives the protein CASSLRQELTDTQYF.

The V call is TRBV9, the J call TRBJ1-1; D unclear. The CDR3 length is 15 residues. CDR1 and CDR2 (germline): SGDLS, YYNGEE. V gave up 3 bases and J gave up 6 bases, with 18 bases separating them. The CDR3 DNA is TGTGCCAGCAGCGACCTAGGAGGCAGGTTTGCTGAAGCTTTCTTT. It codes for CASSDLGGRFAEAFF.

The rearrangement uses TRBV11-2 and TRBJ1-2, with D possibly TRBD1 on 6 matching bases. CDR1 is SGHAT, CDR2 FQNNGV, per germline. V lost 5 bases and J lost 8, with 21 bases in between. The CDR3 consists of 15 residues. This CDR3 is CASSPSTGIGGGYTF. Here the CDR3 DNA reads TGTGCCAGCAGCCCTAGTACAGGGATAGGCGGCGGCTACACCTTC. Full variable domain (outside the CDR3, taken from reference TRBV11-2 and TRBJ1-2): EAGVAQSPRYKIIEKRQSVAFWCNPISGHATLYWYQQILGQGPKLLIQFQNNGVVDDSQLPKDRFSAERLKGVDSTLKIQPAKLEDSAVYLCASSPSTGIGGGYTFGSGTRLTVV.

The chain carries TRBV6-5 and TRBJ1-1, with D hard to call. This CDR3 is built from 14 residues. The V and J ends lost 4 bases and 4 bases respectively, with 13 bases between them. CDR1 is MNHEY, CDR2 SVGAGI, per germline. The CDR3 reads CASSLRRRGTEAFF. The CDR3 DNA is TGTGCCAGCAGTTTGCGAAGGAGAGGCACTGAAGCTTTCTTT.

The rearrangement uses TRBV2 and TRBJ2-7; a possible D gene is TRBD1 (5 bases). Trimming cost V 4 bases and J 5 bases, with 15 bases left between them. Germline V gene sequence: CDR1 SNHLY, CDR2 FYNNEI. The CDR3 consists of 14 residues. CDR3 in DNA: TGTGCCAGCAGTGTTACAGGATGGTTAGACGAGCAGTACTTC. This encodes CASSVTGWLDEQYF.

The CDR3 reads CASSYSLKGDEKLFF. The CDR3 DNA follows: TGTGCCAGCAGTTACTCGCTGAAAGGGGATGAAAAACTGTTTTTT. The chain employs TRBV6-6 and TRBJ1-4; maybe TRBD1 (5 bases). The V end lost 0 bases, the J end lost 6 bases, and 11 bases lay between the germline ends. From germline, CDR1 is MNHNY and CDR2 SVGAGI (reference sequence). The CDR3 is 15 residues long.